These 10 T cell receptor beta chains share one sample of origin, sequenced in a study of identical twins (TCRdb year 2016). The library was prepared using 5' RACE. Instrument on record: Illumina HiSeq 2000. The raw public data were reprocessed by TCRdb itself: fastp quality trimming at Q25, MiXCR clonotype calling, in-frame beta chains only. Identical CDR3 protein sequences are pooled into one entry, listed with their most common genes and DNA. Present in this sample are roughly 290,000 distinct CDR3 sequences, more than 6.5% of which were seen just once. The ten biggest clones cover less than 2.5% of the sample. A further study also used this sample, focusing on yellow fever vaccine responses in identical twins.

Sequenced material: memory (CD45RO+) T cells sorted from blood. The meaning of the sample's cell subset or site label: CD45RO+ enriched T cells. All receptors come from a woman under 30 in good health.

Many counts were recorded for this clonotype. V usage is TRBV5-1 and J usage is TRBJ2-3; TRBD1 agrees at 8 bases. The V gene's germline CDR1 is SGHRS and CDR2 YFSETQ. The junction had 6 bases not matched to a gene; V was cut back by 5 bases and J by 4 bases. The CDR3 is made up of 14 amino acids. The chain's CDR3 is CASRLGTGSDTQYF. In nucleotides, the CDR3 is TGCGCCAGCAGACTAGGGACAGGATCAGATACGCAGTATTTT.

A few counts support this clonotype. This rearrangement joins TRBV11-2 to TRBJ2-3, with 7 bases aligning to TRBD1. J gave up 1 base and V 0 bases, and 7 bases lay outside the gene matches. The CDR3 length is 17 residues. CDR1 is SGHAT, CDR2 FQNNGV, per germline. The CDR3, as DNA: TGTGCCAGCAGCTTAGAAACAGGGGCAACTGGCACAGATACGCAGTATTTT. It is translated as CASSLETGATGTDTQYF.

This clonotype appeared many times. This chain uses TRBV12-5 with TRBJ2-2, with a possible D match to TRBD1 (6 bases). Germline V CDR1 and CDR2: LGHNT, FRNRAP. V shed 1 base and J shed 4 bases, with 7 bases lying between them. CDR3 length equals 14 residues. The DNA for the CDR3 is TGTGCTAGTGGTTTGGCCAGGGGCACCGGGGAGCTGTTTTTT. Translating it yields CASGLARGTGELFF.

This clonotype was seen at least ten times. The chain combines TRBV9 with TRBJ2-1, with D tentatively TRBD2 (6 bases). CDR1 SGDLS and CDR2 YYNGEE come from the germline V gene. The CDR3 spans 14 residues. The V gene lost 0 bases and the J gene lost 6 bases, with 10 bases spanning the gap. The CDR3 here is CASSVASRGNEQFF. In nucleotides, the CDR3 is TGTGCCAGCAGCGTAGCGTCGCGGGGCAATGAGCAGTTCTTC.

This clonotype was seen a few times. V is TRBV6-2 or TRBV6-3 and J is TRBJ2-2, with TRBD1 as a possible D gene (6 bases). V lost 2 bases and J 2 bases, leaving 9 bases between the germline ends. The CDR3 has 15 residues. From germline, CDR1 is MNHEY and CDR2 SVGEGT. The CDR3 loop is CASSYGGQNTGELFF. The CDR3 region has the DNA TGTGCCAGCAGTTACGGGGGACAAAACACCGGGGAGCTGTTTTTT.

This clonotype has only a few counts. The gene calls are TRBV7-6 and TRBJ2-5, with TRBD1 as a possible D gene (7 bases). Germline-derived CDR1 and CDR2 are SGHVS and FNYEAQ. This CDR3 comprises 14 residues. Trimming stripped 3 bases from V and 6 bases from J, with 14 bases between. CDR3 sequence (DNA): TGTGCCAGCAGCTTCGACAGGGCGGGGAAGACCCAGTACTTC. Its protein product is CASSFDRAGKTQYF.

This clonotype appeared many times. The chain carries TRBV7-2 and TRBJ2-4; tentatively, D is TRBD2 (5 bases). This CDR3 has 15 amino acids. V lost 0 bases and J lost 2, with 8 bases in between. Per germline, CDR1 SGHTA and CDR2 FQGNSA. The CDR3: CASSLAEATKNIQYF. The CDR3 DNA reads as TGTGCCAGCAGCTTAGCGGAGGCAACCAAAAACATTCAGTACTTC.

V usage is TRBV11-2 and J usage is TRBJ1-5; D is undetermined. The V gene lost 5 bases and the J gene lost 2 bases, with 10 bases spanning the gap. Looked up from germline, CDR1 is SGHAT and CDR2 is FQNNGV. The CDR3 sequence is 14 residues long. The CDR3 coding sequence is TGTGCCAGCAGCCCTCCAGGCGGCAATCAGCCCCAGCATTTT. Translation: CASSPPGGNQPQHF. The full variable domain, its missing parts supplied by reference TRBV11-2 and TRBJ1-5, is EAGVAQSPRYKIIEKRQSVAFWCNPISGHATLYWYQQILGQGPKLLIQFQNNGVVDDSQLPKDRFSAERLKGVDSTLKIQPAKLEDSAVYLCASSPPGGNQPQHFGDGTRLSIL.

The V call is TRBV2, the J call TRBJ1-2; TRBD1 matches at 7 bases. Germline V CDR1 and CDR2: SNHLY, FYNNEI. V lost 7 bases, J lost 4 bases, and 12 bases stayed unmatched. The CDR3 loop spans 15 amino acids. CDR3 nucleotides: TGTGCCAGCACGACAGGGAAAGGGGCTAGCTATGGCTACACCTTC. Translation gives CASTTGKGASYGYTF.

The CDR3 DNA follows: TGCAGTGCTCCCAAGGGGGCTACTGGGGCCAACGTCCTGACTTTC. It translates to CSAPKGATGANVLTF. The V gene is TRBV20-1, the J gene TRBJ2-6; the match to TRBD1 covers 7 bases. Losses at the gene ends were 5 bases for V and 2 bases for J; bases not matched to a gene: 6. CDR3 length equals 15 residues. Germline V gives CDR1 DFQATT, CDR2 SNEGSKA (reference sequence).